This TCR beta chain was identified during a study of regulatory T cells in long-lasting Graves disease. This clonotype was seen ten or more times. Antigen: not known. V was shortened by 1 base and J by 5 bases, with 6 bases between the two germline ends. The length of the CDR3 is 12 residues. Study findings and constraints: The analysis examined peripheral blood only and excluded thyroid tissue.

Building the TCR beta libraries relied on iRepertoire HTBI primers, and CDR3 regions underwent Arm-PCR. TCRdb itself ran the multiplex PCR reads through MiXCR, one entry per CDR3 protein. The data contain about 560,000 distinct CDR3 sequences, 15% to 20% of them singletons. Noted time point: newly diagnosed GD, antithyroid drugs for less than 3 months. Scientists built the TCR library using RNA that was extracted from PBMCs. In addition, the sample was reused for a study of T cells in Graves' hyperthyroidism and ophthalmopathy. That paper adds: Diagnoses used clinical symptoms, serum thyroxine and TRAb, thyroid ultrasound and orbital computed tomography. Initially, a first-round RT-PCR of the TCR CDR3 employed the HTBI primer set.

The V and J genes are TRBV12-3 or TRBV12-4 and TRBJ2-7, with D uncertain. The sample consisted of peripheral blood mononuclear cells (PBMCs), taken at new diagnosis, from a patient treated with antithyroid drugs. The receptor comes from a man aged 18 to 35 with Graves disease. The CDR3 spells CASSLGLNEQYF. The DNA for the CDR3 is TGTGCCAGCAGTTTAGGACTTAACGAGCAGTACTTC.